This T cell receptor (beta chain) was captured by sequencing in a study of shared clonotypes between healthy human individuals. This clone was recorded only once. Original methodology: ImmunoSEQ supplied junction-only sequences lacking quality scores, so filtering was different. TCRdb's table, derived via immunoSEQ multiplex PCR, lists solely in-frame clones and lacks some. V and J calls and clone size follow that table, whereas D and trimming were derived from the DNA. The table lists 1,500,000 or so clones, around 98.5% of them singletons, with approximately 0.38% in the top ten. Germline V CDR1 and CDR2: SGHRS, YFSETQ. Trimming shortened V by 0 bases and J by 3 bases, and 6 bases separated the two germline ends. This CDR3 has 13 residues.

The sequence came from a man between 25 and 39 years old in good health. Sequenced input: naive CD4+ T cells sorted from blood. Regarding subset: CD45RA+ positively selected. The chain couples TRBV5-1 to TRBJ1-1; D unresolved. This CDR3 is CASSLVQYTEAFF. For the CDR3, the DNA is TGCGCCAGCAGCTTGGTACAGTACACTGAAGCTTTCTTT.